One and the same sample provided the 24 T cell receptor beta chains below, sequenced in a study of cytomegalovirus exposure and HLA in healthy donors. Researchers ran the PCR with 60 Vbeta and 13 Jbeta primers. Here immunoSEQ multiplex PCR was the method, and the copy in TCRdb shows in-frame clones only, minus some. The sample has 90,000 to 120,000 clones, 74% seen once. Input material: PBMCs. The receptors were sampled from a woman in her 40s in good health and CMV-seropositive.

V gene TRBV5-3 combines with J gene TRBJ1-1, with a possible D match to TRBD1 (6 bases). TRBV5-3 counts as an open reading frame of uncertain function. V gave up 7 bases and J gave up 0 bases, with 13 bases separating them. The length of the CDR3 is 14 residues. CDR3: CAREGQPLNTEAFF. The CDR3 coding sequence is TGTGCCAGAGAAGGACAGCCGTTGAACACTGAAGCTTTCTTT.

The chain uses TRBV10-3 and TRBJ2-3; 10 nucleotides align to TRBD2. The V segment lost 4 bases and the J segment 4 bases; nucleotides outside the gene matches: 8. CDR1 is ENHRY, CDR2 SYGVKD, per germline. The CDR3 contains 16 residues. The CDR3: CAISASSGGMADTQYF. For the CDR3, the DNA is TGTGCCATCAGTGCATCTAGCGGGGGAATGGCAGATACGCAGTATTTT.

This clone was observed a handful of times. The genes are TRBV10-3 and TRBJ1-5; 8 positions match TRBD1. With V trimmed by 2 bases and J by 7 bases, 13 bases remained unmatched. The CDR3 sequence is 17 residues long. Looked up from germline, CDR1 is ENHRY and CDR2 is SYGVKD. The CDR3 nucleotides are TGTGCCATCAGTGAGAGCGACCATCAGGGGGCAGGCCAGCCCCAGCATTTT. Encoded protein: CAISESDHQGAGQPQHF.

The rearrangement joins TRBV27 to TRBJ2-7; 7 positions agree with TRBD2. The CDR3 contains 13 residues. The germline gives CDR1 MNHEY, CDR2 SMNVEV (reference sequence). With 6 bases clipped from V and 5 bases from J, the junction kept 7 bases outside the gene matches. The CDR3: CASRPPGGHEQYF. In DNA form, the CDR3 reads TGTGCCAGCAGACCACCGGGGGGTCACGAGCAGTACTTC.

This chain joins TRBV7-2 and TRBJ2-7, with D perhaps matching TRBD1 (5 bases). Trimming took off 3 bases at V and 3 bases at J, with 9 bases between the two ends. Per the germline V gene, CDR1 is SGHTA and CDR2 is FQGNSA. CDR3 length: 13 amino acids. The CDR3 spells CASSFGRDYEQYF. The CDR3 bases are TGTGCCAGCAGCTTCGGCAGGGACTACGAGCAGTACTTC.

The rearrangement joins TRBV2 to TRBJ1-1, with a tentative D call TRBD1 (5 bases). The CDR3 sequence is 17 residues long. Trimming took off 8 bases at V and 4 bases at J, with 26 bases between the two ends. Germline CDR1 is SNHLY and CDR2 is FYNNEI. The CDR3 loop reads CASQRSPKIGGGTEAFF. Written as DNA, the CDR3 is TGTGCCAGCCAGCGGTCGCCCAAAATCGGGGGTGGCACTGAAGCTTTCTTT.

The J gene is TRBJ1-2, the V gene TRBV4-2; 8 bases are shared with TRBD1. In germline, CDR1 is LGHNA, CDR2 YNFKEQ. The V gene end was trimmed by 1 base and the J gene end by 5 bases; junction bases not matched to a gene: 0. CDR3 length equals 13 residues. The CDR3 region is CASSQGDRYGYTF. CDR3 in DNA: TGTGCCAGCAGCCAAGGGGACAGGTATGGCTACACCTTC.

The chain is built from TRBV7-2 and TRBJ2-1; TRBD2 matches at 13 bases. CDR1 is SGHTA, CDR2 FQGNSA, per germline. V was pared by 1 base and J by 3 bases, with 6 bases of the junction left unmatched. CDR3 length equals 18 residues. The CDR3 nucleotides are TGTGCCAGCAGCTTAGTTGGGACTAGCGGGGCCCTCTACAATGAGCAGTTCTTC. It yields the protein CASSLVGTSGALYNEQFF. Drawing the rest from reference TRBV7-2 and TRBJ2-1, the complete variable domain is GAGVSQSPSNKVTEKGKDVELRCDPISGHTALYWYRQSLGQGLEFLIYFQGNSAPDKSGLPSDRFSAERTGGSVSTLTIQRTQQEDSAVYLCASSLVGTSGALYNEQFFGPGTRLTVL.

The chain joins TRBV4-1 to TRBJ2-7, with D perhaps matching TRBD1 (6 bases). Germline assignment: CDR1 MGHRA and CDR2 YSYEKL. This CDR3 spans 15 amino acids. The germline V and J ends were trimmed by 5 bases and 3 bases, with 17 bases remaining between them. The CDR3 is CASSVYRVGSYEQYF. The CDR3 region has the DNA TGCGCCAGCAGCGTCTACAGGGTGGGTAGCTACGAGCAGTACTTC.

This clone was counted once. V gene TRBV5-1 combines with J gene TRBJ2-3, with no clear D. Trimming took off 3 bases at V and 2 bases at J, with 4 bases between the two ends. The length of the CDR3 is 12 residues. Germline V CDR1 and CDR2: SGHRS, YFSETQ. CDR3 in amino acids: CASSSPTDTQYF. CDR3 DNA: TGCGCCAGCAGCTCTCCCACAGATACGCAGTATTTT.

This clone was seen only once. V gene TRBV20-1 combines with J gene TRBJ2-7; TRBD2 might be the D (5 bases). CDR3 length: 10 amino acids. Deletions cut 5 bases from V and 7 bases from J, with 9 bases between. Germline V gene lookup returns CDR1 DFQATT and CDR2 SNEGSKA (reference sequence). The CDR3 DNA reads TGCAGTGCTCAGTCGGGGGAGCAGTACTTC. Translated: CSAQSGEQYF.

This clone was detected only a few times. The J gene is TRBJ2-5, the V gene TRBV7-2; 9 nucleotides line up with TRBD2. The CDR3 is 16 amino acids. Per the germline V gene, CDR1 is SGHTA and CDR2 is FQGNSA. The junction had 11 bases not matched to a gene; V was cut back by 5 bases and J by 4 bases. The CDR3: CASSPMGGGASETQYF. DNA of the CDR3: TGTGCCAGCAGCCCTATGGGCGGGGGGGCCTCAGAGACCCAGTACTTC.

This chain links TRBV5-1 with TRBJ1-4; 9 positions match TRBD1. The germline V gene has CDR1 SGHRS and CDR2 YFSETQ. Trimming at V came to 2 bases and at J to 8 bases, leaving 10 bases not matched to a gene. CDR3 length: 16 residues. The CDR3 DNA sequence: TGCGCCAGCAGCTTCTCTGGGACAGGGATAAAGGAAAAACTGTTTTTT. Its translation is CASSFSGTGIKEKLFF.

This clone was detected only a few times. The CDR3 region has the DNA TGTGCCTGGTCCCCTCGTCCGGGACAGGGATACAATCAGCCCCAGCATTTT. The encoded protein is CAWSPRPGQGYNQPQHF. The rearrangement joins TRBV30 to TRBJ1-5; 9 nucleotides agree with TRBD1. This CDR3 is built from 17 residues. The germline gives CDR1 GTSNPN, CDR2 SVGIG (reference sequence). With 5 bases clipped from V and 3 bases from J, the junction kept 14 bases outside the gene matches.

The rearrangement joins TRBV30 to TRBJ2-1, with D maybe TRBD2 (6 bases). The germline V gene encodes CDR1 GTSNPN and CDR2 SVGIG (reference sequence). This CDR3 has 16 amino acids. Deletions cut 3 bases from V and 4 bases from J, with 19 bases between. As DNA, the CDR3 is TGTGCCTGGAGCATGCGGGGCATCGTAGTGTACAATGAGCAGTTCTTC. It translates to CAWSMRGIVVYNEQFF.

The chain combines TRBV7-9 with TRBJ2-5; D may be TRBD2 (6 bases). The V and J ends lost 6 bases and 5 bases respectively, with 13 bases between them. The germline V gene encodes CDR1 SEHNR and CDR2 FQNEAQ (reference sequence). The CDR3 is 13 residues long. The CDR3, as DNA: TGTGCCAGCAGTTCGGGGGTGAGGGAGACCCAGTACTTC. Translating gives CASSSGVRETQYF.

The J gene is TRBJ2-2, the V gene TRBV4-2; weak D call: TRBD1 (7 bases). There are 15 residues in the CDR3. Trimming removed 1 base from V and 7 bases from J, with 13 bases in between. The germline V gene encodes CDR1 LGHNA and CDR2 YNFKEQ. The CDR3 DNA reads as TGTGCCAGCAGCCAAGGGAGGGGGCGCGGCGGGGAGCTGTTTTTT. Protein: CASSQGRGRGGELFF.

The genes are TRBV7-2 and TRBJ1-5; TRBD1 might be the D (6 bases). CDR3 length: 14 amino acids. Germline CDR1 reads SGHTA; CDR2 reads FQGNSA. V lost 3 bases to trimming and J lost 0 bases, with 6 bases between them. The CDR3 reads CASSLDSSNQPQHF. The CDR3 DNA reads TGTGCCAGCAGCTTGGACAGTAGCAATCAGCCCCAGCATTTT.

The chain has TRBV10-2 and TRBJ1-4, with D perhaps matching TRBD1 (5 bases). The V end lost 0 bases, the J end lost 7 bases, and 12 bases lay between the germline ends. The CDR3 has 15 residues. The germline gives CDR1 WSHSY, CDR2 SAAADI. In DNA form, the CDR3 reads TGCGCCAGCAGTGAGTCGGGGCGCGGGAGTGAAAAACTGTTTTTT. It encodes CASSESGRGSEKLFF.

This clone appeared once. This rearrangement joins TRBV2 to TRBJ1-6, with 11 bases fitting TRBD1. V was pared by 6 bases and J by 8 bases, with 3 bases of the junction left unmatched. Germline loops: CDR1 SNHLY, CDR2 FYNNEI. There are 14 residues in the CDR3. The CDR3 loop is CASSRDRGYSPLHF. DNA for the CDR3: TGTGCCAGCAGCCGGGACAGGGGGTATTCACCCCTCCACTTT.

The rearrangement links TRBV6-1 to TRBJ1-2; 12 bases align to TRBD1. The germline gives CDR1 MNHNS, CDR2 SASEGT. This CDR3 comprises 17 residues. The J segment lost 4 bases and the V segment lost 3 bases, leaving 9 bases of the junction unmatched. CDR3 residues: CASSERDRGRAGYGYTF. In DNA form, the CDR3 reads TGTGCCAGCAGTGAGCGGGACAGGGGGCGCGCTGGCTATGGCTACACCTTC.

V and J are TRBV19 and TRBJ1-4; D gene uncertain. Trimming shortened V by 4 bases and J by 5 bases, and 14 bases separated the two germline ends. CDR1 is LNHDA, CDR2 SQIVND, per germline (reference sequence). There are 15 residues in the CDR3. CDR3 region: CASSSLAGPNEKLFF. In DNA, the CDR3 is TGTGCCAGTAGTAGTCTGGCAGGCCCGAATGAAAAACTGTTTTTT. Drawing the rest from reference TRBV19 and TRBJ1-4, the complete variable domain is DGGITQSPKYLFRKEGQNVTLSCEQNLNHDAMYWYRQDPGQGLRLIYYSQIVNDFQKGDIAEGYSVSREKKESFPLTVTSAQKNPTAFYLCASSSLAGPNEKLFFGSGTQLSVL.

The V and J genes are TRBV10-3 and TRBJ2-5; TRBD1 matches 7 bases. V gave up 6 bases and J gave up 4 bases; unmatched junction bases: 8. The CDR3 has 14 amino acids. CDR1 and CDR2 (germline): ENHRY, SYGVKD. The CDR3 bases are TGTGCCATCAGCAAGCAAGGGGGCCCAGAGACCCAGTACTTC. It codes for CAISKQGGPETQYF.

This clone was observed a few times. The rearrangement links TRBV4-3 to TRBJ1-1, with 9 bases matching TRBD1. The V segment lost 4 bases and the J segment 4 bases; nucleotides outside the gene matches: 7. This CDR3 region has 15 residues. Per the germline V gene, CDR1 is LGHNA and CDR2 is YSLEER. The CDR3 nucleotides read TGCGCCAGCAGCCTTGCGGGACAGGGTATCACTGAAGCTTTCTTT. The encoded protein is CASSLAGQGITEAFF.